This passage covers 30 T cell receptor beta chains from one sample sequenced in a study of T cell responses to AZD1222 COVID-19 vaccine. Assay used: immunoSEQ multiplex PCR; TCRdb lists only in-frame clones, some missing. Altogether some 130,000 clones are present, approximately 86% being singletons, with the ten largest covering approximately 6%. Sequenced here: peripheral blood, sampled 28 days after the second AZD1222 dose. The receptors were gathered from an adult who received the AZD1222 COVID-19 vaccine.

This chain joins TRBV4-3 and TRBJ2-7, with D hard to call. CDR1 LGHNA and CDR2 YSLEER come from the germline V gene. The CDR3 has 13 amino acids. Trimming took 3 bases from V and 1 from J, leaving 7 bases between them. The CDR3 DNA is TGCGCCAGCAGCCAGGGGTTGTCCTACGAGCAGTACTTC. This sequence encodes CASSQGLSYEQYF.

This clone was detected a few times. This chain joins TRBV7-9 and TRBJ2-1; 7 positions match TRBD2. From germline, CDR1 is SEHNR and CDR2 FQNEAQ (reference sequence). The V gene end was trimmed by 2 bases and the J gene end by 0 bases; junction bases not matched to a gene: 10. This CDR3 has 18 amino acids. The CDR3 is CASSLTPASGFSYNEQFF. The CDR3 DNA sequence: TGTGCCAGCAGCTTAACCCCCGCTAGCGGTTTCTCCTACAATGAGCAGTTCTTC.

CDR3 protein: CASKPLNRGNQYEQYF. The CDR3, as DNA: TGTGCCAGCAAGCCCTTAAACAGGGGGAACCAGTACGAGCAGTACTTC. The rearrangement links TRBV7-2 to TRBJ2-7; 8 bases are shared with TRBD1. Per the germline V gene, CDR1 is SGHTA and CDR2 is FQGNSA. This CDR3 contains 16 residues. V was clipped by 7 bases and J by 4 bases; unmatched bases: 15. The full variable domain, with the rest looked up from reference TRBV7-2 and TRBJ2-7, is GAGVSQSPSNKVTEKGKDVELRCDPISGHTALYWYRQSLGQGLEFLIYFQGNSAPDKSGLPSDRFSAERTGGSVSTLTIQRTQQEDSAVYLCASKPLNRGNQYEQYFGPGTRLTVT.

The gene calls are TRBV7-2 and TRBJ1-3; D might be TRBD1 (6 bases). In germline, CDR1 is SGHTA, CDR2 FQGNSA. The CDR3 loop spans 14 amino acids. Trimming shortened V by 2 bases and J by 4 bases, and 9 bases separated the two germline ends. The DNA for the CDR3 is TGTGCCAGCAGCTTATATACAGGGGGAAACACCATATATTTT. Translating gives CASSLYTGGNTIYF.

This clone was seen more than once but under ten times. J is TRBJ1-2 and V is TRBV11-3, with TRBD1 identical over 7 bases. This CDR3 region has 15 residues. Germline V gene lookup returns CDR1 SGHNT and CDR2 YENEEA. V gave up 5 bases and J gave up 0 bases; unmatched junction bases: 6. CDR3 region: CASSIGTDPNYGYTF. As DNA, the CDR3 is TGTGCCAGCAGCATAGGGACAGATCCTAACTATGGCTACACCTTC.

The chain employs TRBV6-5 and TRBJ2-1, with D perhaps TRBD1 (6 bases). The CDR3 has 13 residues. CDR1 MNHEY and CDR2 SVGAGI come from the germline V gene. Trimming took off 6 bases at V and 7 bases at J, with 13 bases between the two ends. As DNA, the CDR3 is TGTGCCAGCAGCTGGAACAGGGAAAATGAGCAGTTCTTC. Its protein product is CASSWNRENEQFF.

CDR3 coding DNA: TGTGCCAGCAGTCTAACAGACGCGCTGGGCTACACCTTC. Translating gives CASSLTDALGYTF. This rearrangement joins TRBV6-5 to TRBJ1-2; D unclear. Germline values: CDR1 MNHEY, CDR2 SVGAGI. V was cut by 5 bases and J by 8 bases, with 15 bases left in between. This CDR3 is built from 13 residues.

Note on this clone: The junction departs from germline at one end; a sequencing error may be responsible. The V and J genes are TRBV4-3 and TRBJ1-4, with D unresolved. The CDR3 length is 16 residues. The germline gives CDR1 LGHNA, CDR2 YSLEER. The CDR3 loop reads CASSQEYGATNEKLFF. Here the CDR3 DNA reads TGCGCCAGCAGTCAAGAATACGGGGCAACTAATGAAAAACTGTTTTTT.

Regarding this clone: The junction does not match germline at one end; this may be a read error. The J gene is TRBJ2-2, the V gene TRBV7-7, with a possible D match to TRBD1 (6 bases). The CDR3 is made up of 13 amino acids. Germline lookup yields CDR1 SSHAT and CDR2 FNYEAQ (reference sequence). The CDR3 DNA sequence: TGTGCTAGCAGCTTAGGGGGAACCGGGGAGCTGTTTTTT. Translated, it gives CASSLGGTGELFF.

The J gene is TRBJ2-3, the V gene TRBV6-5; D perhaps matches TRBD1 (8 bases). V was pared by 2 bases and J by 3 bases, with 12 bases between. CDR1 is MNHEY and CDR2 is SVGAGI in the germline V gene. This CDR3 has 15 amino acids. The CDR3 coding sequence is TGTGCCAGCAGTTACGCACAGGGGGGGACAGATACGCAGTATTTT. Translation: CASSYAQGGTDTQYF.

This rearrangement joins TRBV2 to TRBJ2-3; 8 nucleotides align to TRBD1. The ends lost 6 bases at V and 5 bases at J; junction bases unmatched: 7. Per germline, CDR1 SNHLY and CDR2 FYNNEI. The CDR3 runs to 14 residues. The CDR3 reads CASRSRGLIDTQYF. As DNA, the CDR3 is TGTGCCAGCAGAAGCAGGGGGCTTATAGATACGCAGTATTTT.

This rearrangement joins TRBV5-1 to TRBJ1-1; tentative D call: TRBD1 (6 bases). Germline values: CDR1 SGHRS, CDR2 YFSETQ. The CDR3 runs to 14 residues. V dropped 0 bases and J dropped 1 base, with 7 bases sitting between them. CDR3 sequence: CASSLGGQNTEAFF. CDR3 DNA: TGCGCCAGCAGCTTGGGGGGACAGAACACTGAAGCTTTCTTT.

In the case of this clone: The sample has other DNA sequences that encode this CDR3 too. The rearrangement uses TRBV7-9 and TRBJ1-2; D is unresolved. The V end lost 1 base, the J end lost 4 bases, and 4 bases lay between the germline ends. CDR3 length: 12 residues. CDR1 and CDR2 (germline): SEHNR, FQNEAQ (reference sequence). Here the CDR3 DNA reads TGTGCCAGCAGCTTAGGAGGCTATGGCTACACCTTC. Its translation: CASSLGGYGYTF.

The V and J genes are TRBV2 and TRBJ2-5; no clear D. Germline CDR1 is SNHLY and CDR2 is FYNNEI. The CDR3 runs to 13 residues. Trimming left V 8 bases short and J 5 bases short, with 15 bases between. The CDR3 nucleotides read TGTGCCAGCGTCGGTAGGGCAGGCGAGACCCAGTACTTC. The encoded protein is CASVGRAGETQYF.

The chain links TRBV7-2 to TRBJ1-1, with TRBD1 identical over 8 bases. Germline CDR1 is SGHTA and CDR2 is FQGNSA. J was trimmed by 4 bases and V by 1 base; bases with no gene match: 5. This CDR3 is built from 15 residues. The CDR3 DNA sequence: TGTGCCAGCAGCTTAGTGGCAGGGGGCAGCACTGAAGCTTTCTTT. Its translation is CASSLVAGGSTEAFF.

V and J are TRBV24-1 and TRBJ1-2; 8 bases are shared with TRBD1. The CDR3 sequence is 15 residues long. Germline V gene lookup returns CDR1 KGHDR and CDR2 SFDVKD. V trimming: 2 bases; J trimming: 7 bases; junction bases outside the gene matches: 8. The CDR3 nucleotides are TGTGCCACCAGTGATTGGGCAGGGGGCGCAGGTGGCTACACCTTC. Translated: CATSDWAGGAGGYTF.

In this sample, this clone turned up once. This chain uses TRBV11-3 with TRBJ2-1; TRBD1 matches at 10 bases. Per the germline V gene, CDR1 is SGHNT and CDR2 is YENEEA. The CDR3 contains 14 residues. V shed 5 bases and J 7 bases; nucleotides not matched to a gene: 5. The CDR3: CASSGDRGGNEQFF. Written as DNA, the CDR3 is TGTGCCAGCAGCGGGGACAGGGGAGGAAATGAGCAGTTCTTC.

The gene calls are TRBV7-2 and TRBJ2-7; D gene uncertain. Germline V CDR1 and CDR2: SGHTA, FQGNSA. Trimming took 3 bases from V and 4 from J, leaving 19 bases between them. The CDR3 length is 16 residues. CDR3 DNA: TGTGCCAGCAGCTTCACACTTCCCGTAAGAATATACGAGCAGTACTTC. This codes for CASSFTLPVRIYEQYF.

This chain joins TRBV29-1 and TRBJ2-3, with 12 bases fitting TRBD2. In germline, CDR1 is SQVTM, CDR2 ANQGSEA. V lost 7 bases and J lost 5; bases outside the gene matches: 7. This CDR3 is 14 amino acids long. The CDR3 protein is CSAGLAGNGDTQYF. CDR3 nucleotide sequence: TGCAGCGCTGGACTAGCGGGAAATGGAGATACGCAGTATTTT.

V and J are TRBV4-1 and TRBJ1-2; the D is unclear. Per the germline V gene, CDR1 is MGHRA and CDR2 is YSYEKL. The V end lost 1 base, the J end lost 1 base, and 13 bases lay between the germline ends. The CDR3 runs 16 residues. The CDR3 region has the DNA TGCGCCAGCAGCCAAGGTTTGCGCCCCGATAACTATGGCTACACCTTC. Amino acid sequence: CASSQGLRPDNYGYTF.

The V gene is TRBV2, the J gene TRBJ1-1; D possibly corresponds to TRBD1 (6 bases). Germline V gene data show CDR1 as SNHLY and CDR2 as FYNNEI. The CDR3 runs to 13 residues. Between the trimmed V and J ends, which lost 6 bases and 2 bases, there was a span of 10 bases. Here the CDR3 DNA reads TGTGCCAGCAGGTACAGGGATAACACTGAAGCTTTCTTT. Translating it yields CASRYRDNTEAFF.

The chain combines TRBV6-5 with TRBJ2-7; weak D call: TRBD2 (5 bases). With 6 bases removed from V and 3 bases from J, the gap between germline ends came to 18 bases. This CDR3 is built from 15 residues. CDR1 is MNHEY and CDR2 is SVGAGI in the germline V gene. This chain's CDR3 is CASRSRGSRRYEQYF. The CDR3, as DNA: TGTGCCAGCAGGTCAAGAGGGTCCCGCCGCTACGAGCAGTACTTC.

This sequence joins TRBV10-3 and TRBJ1-2; D is ambiguous. The CDR3 spans 13 residues. V lost 2 bases to trimming and J lost 8 bases, with 12 bases between them. Germline V CDR1 and CDR2: ENHRY, SYGVKD. DNA of the CDR3: TGTGCCATCAGTGAGGGACTCCCCCCAGGCTACACCTTC. Translation: CAISEGLPPGYTF.

This sequence joins TRBV11-1 and TRBJ2-7; tentative D call: TRBD2 (7 bases). In germline, CDR1 is SGHAT, CDR2 FQDESV (reference sequence). The CDR3 loop spans 14 amino acids. Trimming left V 4 bases short and J 5 bases short, with 15 bases between. In nucleotides, the CDR3 is TGTGCCAGCAGCTACGATGGGGGGGCGGACGAGCAGTACTTC. It codes for CASSYDGGADEQYF.

The chain employs TRBV6-5 and TRBJ1-2; D is ambiguous. The CDR3 sequence is 15 residues long. V was cut by 0 bases and J by 2 bases, with 10 bases left in between. CDR1 and CDR2 (germline): MNHEY, SVGAGI. The CDR3 reads CASSYSTGSNYGYTF. The CDR3 DNA reads as TGTGCCAGCAGTTACTCGACGGGCTCCAACTATGGCTACACCTTC.

This chain connects TRBV2 to TRBJ2-7; a possible D gene is TRBD1 (7 bases). The CDR3 spans 14 residues. Trimming removed 4 bases from V and 2 bases from J, with 12 bases in between. Germline loops: CDR1 SNHLY, CDR2 FYNNEI. Here the CDR3 DNA reads TGTGCCAGCAGTGGGCAGGGGGGTACCTACGAGCAGTACTTC. It is translated as CASSGQGGTYEQYF.

The V and J genes are TRBV2 and TRBJ1-2; 10 nucleotides agree with TRBD1. V shed 6 bases, J shed 6 bases, and the junction held 7 bases outside the gene matches. Germline V gene data show CDR1 as SNHLY and CDR2 as FYNNEI. There are 14 residues in the CDR3. CDR3 residues: CASSRTGGTDGYTF. The CDR3 DNA reads as TGTGCCAGCAGCCGGACAGGGGGGACGGATGGCTACACCTTC. Full variable domain (rest looked up from reference TRBV2 and TRBJ1-2): EPEVTQTPSHQVTQMGQEVILRCVPISNHLYFYWYRQILGQKVEFLVSFYNNEISEKSEIFDDQFSVERPDGSNFTLKIRSTKLEDSAMYFCASSRTGGTDGYTFGSGTRLTVV.

V and J are TRBV20-1 and TRBJ1-1; D is undetermined. The germline V gene encodes CDR1 DFQATT and CDR2 SNEGSKA (reference sequence). The CDR3 runs to 11 residues. The germline V and J ends were trimmed by 0 bases and 11 bases, with 10 bases remaining between them. CDR3 protein: CSARDGREAFF. The DNA of the CDR3 is TGCAGTGCTAGAGATGGGAGGGAGGCTTTCTTT.

CDR3 bases: TGTGCCAGCAGCGGGGCCCGCTCTGGAAACACCATATATTTT. Its translation is CASSGARSGNTIYF. This chain uses TRBV11-2 with TRBJ1-3; D perhaps matches TRBD1 (5 bases). This CDR3 is 14 amino acids long. Germline assignment: CDR1 SGHAT and CDR2 FQNNGV. With 5 bases removed from V and 0 bases from J, the gap between germline ends came to 8 bases.

The chain is built from TRBV20-1 and TRBJ1-5; TRBD1 agrees at 8 bases. The germline V gene encodes CDR1 DFQATT and CDR2 SNEGSKA (reference sequence). CDR3 length: 11 amino acids. V was clipped by 0 bases and J by 11 bases; unmatched bases: 0. The CDR3 reads CSAREQGAQHF. The CDR3 DNA reads as TGCAGTGCTAGAGAACAGGGGGCCCAGCATTTT.